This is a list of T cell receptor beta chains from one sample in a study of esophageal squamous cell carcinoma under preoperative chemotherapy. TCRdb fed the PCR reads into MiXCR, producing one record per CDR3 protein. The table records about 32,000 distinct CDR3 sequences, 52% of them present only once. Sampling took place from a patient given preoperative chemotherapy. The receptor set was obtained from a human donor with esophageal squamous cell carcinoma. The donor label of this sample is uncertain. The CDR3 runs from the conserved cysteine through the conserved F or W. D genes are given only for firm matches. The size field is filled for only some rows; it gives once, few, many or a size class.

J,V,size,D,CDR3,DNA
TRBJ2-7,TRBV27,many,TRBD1,CASSWDRFSYEQYF,TGTGCCAGCAGTTGGGACAGGTTCTCCTACGAGCAGTACTTC
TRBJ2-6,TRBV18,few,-,CASSADRSGANVLTF,TGTGCCAGCTCAGCGGACAGATCGGGGGCCAACGTCCTGACTTTC
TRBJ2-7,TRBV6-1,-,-,CASSEEAYEQYF,TGTGCCAGCAGTGAAGAAGCCTACGAGCAGTACTTC
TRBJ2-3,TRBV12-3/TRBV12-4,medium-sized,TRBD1,CASSLQGADTQYF,TGTGCCAGCAGTTTACAGGGGGCAGATACGCAGTATTTT
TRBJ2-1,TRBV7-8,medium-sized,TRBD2,CASTRVGTSGGAGEQFF,TGTGCCAGCACCCGGGTGGGGACTAGCGGGGGGGCCGGTGAGCAGTTCTTC
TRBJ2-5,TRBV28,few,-,CASSVVGQETQYF,TGTGCCAGCAGCGTCGTAGGGCAAGAGACCCAGTACTTC
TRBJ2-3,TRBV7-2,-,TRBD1,CARGLGTGHKDTQYF,TGTGCCAGGGGGCTAGGGACAGGGCACAAAGATACGCAGTATTTC
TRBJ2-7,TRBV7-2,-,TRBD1,CASSLAGTGPYEQYF,TGTGCCAGCAGCTTAGCTGGGACAGGGCCCTACGAGCAGTACTTC
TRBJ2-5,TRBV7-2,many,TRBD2,CASSTGLAGGQETQYF,TGTGCCAGCAGCACCGGCCTAGCGGGGGGACAAGAGACCCAGTACTTC
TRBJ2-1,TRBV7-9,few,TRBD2,CASSDRLAGDYNEQFF,TGTGCCAGCAGCGACCGACTAGCGGGGGACTACAATGAGCAGTTCTTC
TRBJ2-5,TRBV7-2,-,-,CARGLWGRDQDTQYF,TGTGCCAGGGGGCTATGGGGGCGGGACCAGGATACCCAGTATTTC
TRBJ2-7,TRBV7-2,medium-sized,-,CASSLGGGAYEQYF,TGTGCCAGCAGCTTAGGAGGGGGGGCCTACGAGCAGTACTTC
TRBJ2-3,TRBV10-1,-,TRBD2,CASREREGSDTQYF,TGCGCCAGCAGAGAGCGGGAGGGGTCAGATACGCAGTATTTT
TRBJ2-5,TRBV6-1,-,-,CASSEEAGGHETQYF,TGTGCCAGCAGTGAAGAGGCAGGGGGGCACGAGACCCAGTACTTC
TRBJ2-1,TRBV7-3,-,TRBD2,CASSLEAGAHEQFF,TGTGCCAGCAGCTTAGAGGCGGGAGCGCATGAGCAGTTCTTC
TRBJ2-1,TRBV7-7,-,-,CASSLGLESYNEQFF,TGTGCTAGCAGCTTGGGTCTAGAATCCTACAATGAGCAGTTCTTC
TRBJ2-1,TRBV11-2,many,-,CASSLAARTSSYNEQFF,TGTGCCAGCAGCTTGGCGGCGCGGACGAGCTCCTACAATGAGCAGTTCTTC
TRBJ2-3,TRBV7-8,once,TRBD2,CVSSRLGGASTGTQYF,TGTGTTAGCAGCCGCCTCGGGGGGGCAAGCACCGGTACGCAGTATTTT
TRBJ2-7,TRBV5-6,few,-,CASSLDSPYEQYF,TGTGCCAGCAGCTTAGACAGCCCCTACGAGCAGTACTTC
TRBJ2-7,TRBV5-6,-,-,CASSLTRTASSYEQYF,TGTGCCAGCAGCTTGACAAGGACAGCGAGCTCCTACGAGCAGTACTTC
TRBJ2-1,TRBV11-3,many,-,CASSTNAYEQFF,TGTGCCAGCAGCACCAATGCCTACGAGCAGTTCTTC
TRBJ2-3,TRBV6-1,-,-,CASSGGIHSTDTQYF,TGTGCCAGCAGCGGCGGGATCCACAGCACAGATACGCAGTATTTT
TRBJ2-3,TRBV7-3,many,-,CASSSGHSTDTQYF,TGTGCCAGCAGCTCCGGACACAGCACAGATACGCAGTATTTT
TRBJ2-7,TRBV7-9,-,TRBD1,CASSPGQDTYEQYF,TGTGCCAGCAGCCCGGGACAGGACACCTACGAGCAGTACTTC
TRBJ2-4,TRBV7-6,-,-,CRGTGRWATDTQYF,TGCCGCGGCACGGGGCGGTGGGCCACAGACACTCAGTACTTC
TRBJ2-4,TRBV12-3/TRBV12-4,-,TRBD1,CARGLGGKDTQYF,TGCGCCAGGGGGCTGGGCGGCAAAGATACGCAGTACTTC
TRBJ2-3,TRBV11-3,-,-,CASSLEIDTQYF,TGTGCCAGCAGCTTAGAGATAGATACGCAGTATTTT
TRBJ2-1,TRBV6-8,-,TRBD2,CASTGAGGSYVLYF,TGTGCCAGCACAGGGGCGGGGGGCTCCTACGTCCTGTACTTC
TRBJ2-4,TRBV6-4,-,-,CASSDSTKNIQYF,TGTGCCAGCAGTGACTCCACCAAAAACATTCAGTACTTC
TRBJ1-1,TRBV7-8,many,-,CATSTERNTEAFF,TGTGCCACTTCAACAGAGAGAAACACTGAAGCTTTCTTT
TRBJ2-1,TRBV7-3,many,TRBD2,CASSRSGTAAQFF,TGTGCCAGCAGCCGTAGCGGGACGGCGGCGCAGTTCTTC
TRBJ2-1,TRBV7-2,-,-,CASSLEAYEGTGEQFF,TGTGCCAGCAGCTTAGAGGCCTACGAGGGCACCGGGGAGCAGTTTTTT
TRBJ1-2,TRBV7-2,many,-,CASSLMVGVGGYTF,TGTGCCAGCAGCTTAATGGTGGGTGTGGGTGGCTACACCTTC
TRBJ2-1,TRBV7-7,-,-,CASSLSLDDLHNEQFF,TGTGCCAGCAGCTTATCGTTAGACGATTTACACAATGAGCAGTTCTTC
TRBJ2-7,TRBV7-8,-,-,CGRSSGGWAKDTQYF,TGTGGCCGCAGCTCAGGCGGGTGGGCCAAAGACACGCAGTACTTC
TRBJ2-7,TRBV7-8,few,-,CASSLFTGDFEQYF,TGTGCCAGCAGCTTATTTACAGGGGACTTCGAGCAGTACTTC
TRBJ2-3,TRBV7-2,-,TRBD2,CASSVLGGGAKDTQYF,TGTGCCAGCAGCGTCCTGGGCGGGGGGGCCAAAGACACGCAGTACTTT
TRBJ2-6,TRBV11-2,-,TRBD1,CASTTGVLSGANVQTF,TGTGCCAGCACTACAGGGGTCCTCTCTGGGGCCAACGTGCAGACTTTC
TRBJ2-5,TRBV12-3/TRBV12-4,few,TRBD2,CASSSRTSGNGETQYF,TGTGCCAGCAGTTCCAGGACTAGCGGGAACGGAGAGACCCAGTACTTC
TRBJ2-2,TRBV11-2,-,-,CASSTPGKAGELFF,TGTGCCAGCAGCACTCCGGGAAAGGCCGGGGAGCTGTTTTTT
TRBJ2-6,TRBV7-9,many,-,CASSFGASGANVLTF,TGTGCCAGCAGCTTCGGGGCCTCTGGGGCCAACGTCCTGACTTTC
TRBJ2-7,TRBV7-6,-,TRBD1,CASSGGQGDEQYF,TGTGCCAGCAGCGGTGGACAGGGAGACGAGCAGTACTTC
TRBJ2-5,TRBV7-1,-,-,CAGRGGRAQDTQYF,TGTGCGGGGCGCGGGGGCCGTGCCCAAGACACCCAGTACTTC
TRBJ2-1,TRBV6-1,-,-,CASSQATYRLNEQFF,TGTGCCAGCAGTCAGGCTACATACCGGCTTAATGAGCAGTTCTTC
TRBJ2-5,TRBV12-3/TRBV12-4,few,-,CASTEGGRVGETQYF,TGTGCCAGCACCGAAGGGGGACGGGTGGGAGAGACCCAGTACTTC
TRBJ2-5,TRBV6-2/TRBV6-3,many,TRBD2,CASSYYGRGGQETQYF,TGTGCCAGCAGTTACTACGGACGCGGGGGCCAAGAGACCCAGTACTTC
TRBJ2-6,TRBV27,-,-,CASSLLGGANVQTF,TGTGCCAGCAGTTTATTGGGTGGGGCCAACGTCCAGACCTTC
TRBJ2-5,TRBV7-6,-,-,CASGGHGGRDQETQYF,TGTGCCAGCGGGGGACACGGGGGCAGGGACCAAGAGACCCAGTACTTC
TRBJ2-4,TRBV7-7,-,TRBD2,CASSLAGGSTKDMQYF,TGTGCTAGCAGCTTAGCGGGGGGCTCAACCAAAGACATGCAGTATTTC
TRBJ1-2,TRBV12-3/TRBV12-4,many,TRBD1,CASSTTGGESSGYTF,TGTGCCAGCAGTACAACAGGGGGCGAGTCCTCCGGCTACACCTTC
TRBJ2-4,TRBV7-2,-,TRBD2,CASRTSGGDKNIQYF,TGTGCCAGCAGGACTAGCGGGGGGGACAAAAACATCCAGTACTTC
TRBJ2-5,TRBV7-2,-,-,CAGGFGAGVQETQYF,TGTGCCGGGGGCTTCGGGGCGGGGGTCCAGGAGACGCAGTACTTC